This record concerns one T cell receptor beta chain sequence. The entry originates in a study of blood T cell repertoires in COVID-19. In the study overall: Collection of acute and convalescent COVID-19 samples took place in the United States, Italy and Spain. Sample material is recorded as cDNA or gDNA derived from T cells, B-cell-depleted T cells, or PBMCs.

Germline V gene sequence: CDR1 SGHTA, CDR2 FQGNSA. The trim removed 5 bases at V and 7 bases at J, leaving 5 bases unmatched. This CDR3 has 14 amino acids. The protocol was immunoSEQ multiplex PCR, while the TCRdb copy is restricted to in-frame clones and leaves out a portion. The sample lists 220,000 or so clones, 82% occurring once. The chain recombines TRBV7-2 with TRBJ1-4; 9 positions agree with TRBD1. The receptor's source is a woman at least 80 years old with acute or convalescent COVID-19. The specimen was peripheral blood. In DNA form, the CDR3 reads TGTGCCAGCAGCCTCGGGACAGGGTTTGAAAAACTGTTTTTT. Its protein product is CASSLGTGFEKLFF.